This T cell receptor (beta chain) derives from a study of cytomegalovirus exposure and HLA in healthy donors. A remark on this clone: The target antigen is unknown.

Donors had nominal health at sampling but likely had unrecorded immune exposures. Per germline, CDR1 MGHRA and CDR2 YSYEKL. With 0 bases removed from V and 7 bases from J, the gap between germline ends came to 9 bases. The CDR3 sequence is 14 residues long. Study-wide findings and caveats: Some V segments (TRBV6-2 and TRBV6-3 among them) were excluded as indistinguishable.

The study ran its PCR with 60 Vbeta and 13 Jbeta primers. Assay used: immunoSEQ multiplex PCR; TCRdb lists only in-frame clones, some missing. Seen here are 100,000 to 140,000 clones, around 85% observed once, and the top ten hold around 2%. The sequenced material came from PBMCs. The chain combines TRBV4-1 with TRBJ1-4, with no clear D. The receptor's source is a man between 25 and 39 years old in good health and CMV-seronegative. The CDR3 region is CASSQDWSGEKLFF. The DNA of the CDR3 is TGCGCCAGCAGCCAAGATTGGTCAGGTGAAAAACTGTTTTTT.